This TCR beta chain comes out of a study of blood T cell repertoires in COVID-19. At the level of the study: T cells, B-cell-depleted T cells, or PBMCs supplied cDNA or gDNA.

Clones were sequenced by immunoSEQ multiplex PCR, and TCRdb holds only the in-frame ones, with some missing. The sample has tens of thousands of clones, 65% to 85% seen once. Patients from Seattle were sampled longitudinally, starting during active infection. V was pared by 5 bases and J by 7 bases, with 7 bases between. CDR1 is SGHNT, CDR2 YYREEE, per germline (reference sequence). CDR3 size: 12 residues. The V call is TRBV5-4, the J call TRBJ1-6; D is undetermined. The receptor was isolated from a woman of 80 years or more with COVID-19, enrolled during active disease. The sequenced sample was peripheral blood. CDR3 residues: CASSPPNSPLHF. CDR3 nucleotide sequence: TGTGCCAGCAGTCCCCCGAATTCACCCCTCCACTTT.